This T cell receptor (beta chain) was captured by sequencing in a study of low-dose radiotherapy and immunotherapy resistance in tumors. The wider study: Nivolumab was given to patients as a 240 mg flat dose every two weeks, and ipilimumab at 1 mg/kg every six weeks. Both were delivered intravenously.

This clonotype turned up a few times. The sample's time point: before trial treatment. Germline CDR1 is MDHEN and CDR2 is SYDVKM. Germline trimming cut 6 bases from V and 1 base from J; bases unmatched to any gene: 8. The CDR3 covers 15 residues. Alpha- and beta-chain coverage of first-strand cDNA came from TRAV- and TRBV-specific primers. Amplification of TCRs used a constant-region primer and V-primer adapter for around 19 PCR cycles. Each CDR3 protein gets one entry after TCRdb re-called the reads with MiXCR. Of tens of thousands of distinct CDR3 sequences listed, around a third were seen once; the top ten hold less than 4%.

The chain recombines TRBV28 with TRBJ2-5; TRBD1 aligns across 7 bases. This TCR came from a male donor with gallbladder cancer. This specimen consisted of PBMCs, obtained before treatment. The CDR3 region has the DNA TGTGCCAGCAGCTCGGGACAGACCTCCCAAGAGACCCAGTACTTC. As protein: CASSSGQTSQETQYF.